The rows below give T cell receptor beta chains drawn from one sample of a study of spatial heterogeneity in lung cancer. From the 5' RACE reads, TCRdb called clonotypes with MiXCR, one entry per CDR3 protein. The repertoire has 21,000 or so distinct CDR3 sequences, roughly 6.5% of them found once; the top ten carry over 9%. This sample comprised lung tumor tissue, obtained at surgery. The receptors come from a male donor with early-stage non-small cell lung cancer. Both conserved end residues are part of each CDR3. D genes are given only for firm matches. Clone size is stated in some rows and not others, as once, few, many or a class when expanded.

cdr3_aa	cdr3_nt	clone_size	j_call	d_call	v_call
CASKSTGGNEKLFF	TGTGCCAGCAAATCGACAGGGGGGAATGAAAAACTGTTTTTT	many	TRBJ1-4	TRBD1	TRBV6-6
CASSLGPAGLRAGETQYF	TGCGCCAGCAGCTTGGGCCCCGCCGGACTGCGGGCTGGCGAGACCCAGTACTTC	many	TRBJ2-5	.	TRBV5-1
CASSRASNTFNYGYTF	TGCGCCAGCTCGAGGGCCTCGAATACATTTAACTATGGCTACACCTTC	many	TRBJ1-2	.	TRBV4-1
CASSLLRLHTGELFF	TGTGCCAGCAGTTTATTGCGATTACACACCGGGGAGCTGTTTTTT	many	TRBJ2-2	.	TRBV12-3/TRBV12-4
CASSAAWLAGGAKNIQYF	TGTGCCAGCAGCGCCGCGTGGCTAGCGGGAGGGGCCAAAAACATTCAGTACTTC	many	TRBJ2-4	TRBD2	TRBV7-9
CASSLGRSQETQYF	TGTGCCAGCAGTTTAGGACGTAGCCAAGAGACCCAGTACTTC	many	TRBJ2-5	.	TRBV28
CASSRTAPSYEQYF	TGTGCCAGCAGCCGGACAGCTCCCTCCTACGAGCAGTACTTC	few	TRBJ2-7	.	TRBV14
CASSLSRSPNEQFF	TGTGCCAGCAGTTTGTCCCGTTCCCCCAATGAGCAGTTCTTC	many	TRBJ2-1	.	TRBV28
CASSYYPPPGAAEQFF	TGTGCCAGCAGTTACTACCCTCCACCAGGGGCGGCTGAGCAGTTCTTC	.	TRBJ2-1	.	TRBV6-5
CASSLENTQYF	TGTGCCAGCAGCTTAGAAAATACGCAGTATTTT	many	TRBJ2-3	.	TRBV7-9
CASSRRSQAIFVTDTQYF	TGTGCCAGCAGCCGGAGGTCGCAGGCAATATTTGTCACAGATACGCAGTATTTT	many	TRBJ2-3	.	TRBV7-2
CASSLGEDGNTIYF	TGCGCCAGCAGCTTAGGGGAAGATGGAAACACCATATATTTT	many	TRBJ1-3	.	TRBV5-1
CSVEVSQGAVGEQYF	TGCAGCGTTGAAGTGTCTCAGGGGGCGGTAGGCGAGCAGTACTTC	few	TRBJ2-7	TRBD1	TRBV29-1
CSARSPAGDNEQFF	TGCAGTGCTAGATCACCAGCGGGGGACAATGAGCAGTTCTTC	.	TRBJ2-1	TRBD2	TRBV20-1
CASKPGLSTDTQYF	TGTGCCAGCAAGCCGGGACTTTCCACAGATACGCAGTATTTT	.	TRBJ2-3	.	TRBV28
CASSYRGTARGEQYF	TGTGCCAGCAGTTACCGTGGGACAGCCCGGGGTGAGCAGTACTTC	many	TRBJ2-7	TRBD1	TRBV6-5
CASSSQSKQYF	TGTGCCAGCAGCTCCCAATCAAAGCAGTACTTC	.	TRBJ2-7	.	TRBV5-4
CASSFGTGSTEAFF	TGTGCCAGCAGCTTCGGGACAGGGTCCACTGAAGCTTTCTTT	few	TRBJ1-1	TRBD1	TRBV5-5
CASTPIPGRGELFF	TGTGCCAGCACCCCCATTCCCGGCCGCGGGGAGCTGTTTTTT	few	TRBJ2-2	.	TRBV6-4
CASSLVMGAEYEQYF	TGTGCCAGCAGCTTAGTAATGGGGGCCGAGTACGAGCAGTACTTC	.	TRBJ2-7	.	TRBV7-2
CASSQKETQYF	TGTGCCAGCAGCCAGAAAGAGACCCAGTACTTC	many	TRBJ2-5	.	TRBV6-6
CASSGWGAGTGELFF	TGTGCCAGCAGCGGTTGGGGGGCCGGCACCGGGGAGCTGTTTTTT	many	TRBJ2-2	.	TRBV12-3/TRBV12-4
CASSPPGGQPQHF	TGTGCCAGCAGCCCGCCCGGAGGGCAGCCCCAGCATTTT	many	TRBJ1-5	.	TRBV3-1
CSARDGLGVTKNIQYF	TGCAGTGCTAGAGATGGACTTGGGGTAACCAAAAACATTCAGTACTTC	.	TRBJ2-4	.	TRBV20-1
CASSLKGQAFNEQFF	TGTGCCAGCAGCCTTAAGGGACAGGCTTTCAATGAGCAGTTCTTC	.	TRBJ2-1	TRBD1	TRBV7-6
CASSQEGVGLVYTGELFF	TGCGCCAGCAGCCAAGAAGGGGTGGGACTAGTATACACCGGGGAGCTGTTTTTT	medium-sized	TRBJ2-2	TRBD2	TRBV4-3
CASSLGGGTSGDSSTDTQYF	TGTGCCAGCAGTTTAGGCGGCGGGACTAGCGGGGACTCTAGCACAGATACGCAGTATTTT	many	TRBJ2-3	TRBD2	TRBV27
CASSPGQGLGQPQHF	TGTGCCAGCAGCCCGGGACAGGGTTTAGGACAGCCCCAGCATTTT	medium-sized	TRBJ1-5	TRBD1	TRBV7-2
CASSETGGREQYF	TGTGCCAGCTCGGAGACTGGCGGCAGAGAGCAGTACTTC	.	TRBJ2-7	.	TRBV18
CASSREEVTLQGLTYEQYF	TGTGCCAGCAGTCGCGAGGAGGTGACACTACAGGGACTCACCTACGAGCAGTACTTC	many	TRBJ2-7	.	TRBV6-1
CSAGLSTDTQYF	TGCAGTGCCGGACTTAGCACAGATACGCAGTATTTT	many	TRBJ2-3	.	TRBV20-1
CASSRAGSSTDTQYF	TGCGCCAGCAGCCGAGCGGGGTCTAGCACAGATACGCAGTATTTT	many	TRBJ2-3	TRBD2	TRBV5-1
CASSAPDTEAFF	TGTGCCAGCAGTGCTCCGGACACTGAAGCTTTCTTT	many	TRBJ1-1	.	TRBV28
CASSPFQRQPQHF	TGTGCCAGCAGTCCCTTTCAACGACAGCCCCAGCATTTT	many	TRBJ1-5	.	TRBV12-3/TRBV12-4
CASSLERRETQYF	TGTGCCAGCAGCTTAGAGAGGCGGGAGACCCAGTACTTC	.	TRBJ2-5	.	TRBV13
CASSLVGGNYGYTF	TGTGCCAGCAGCTTAGTTGGGGGGAACTATGGCTACACCTTC	many	TRBJ1-2	.	TRBV11-2
CAISKQGANYGYTF	TGTGCCATCAGCAAACAGGGAGCTAACTATGGCTACACCTTC	few	TRBJ1-2	.	TRBV28
CASSPYSPPNTEAFF	TGTGCCAGCAGCCCTTACTCCCCGCCGAACACTGAAGCTTTCTTT	few	TRBJ1-1	.	TRBV14
CASGSGTSHTGELFF	TGTGCCAGCGGATCCGGGACTAGCCACACCGGGGAGCTGTTTTTT	many	TRBJ2-2	TRBD2	TRBV9
CASSLSVLGPLGEQYF	TGTGCCAGCAGTTTATCAGTTCTCGGGCCGCTGGGCGAGCAGTACTTC	many	TRBJ2-7	.	TRBV28
CASSRSGLNTEAFF	TGTGCCAGCAGTCGAAGCGGATTAAACACTGAAGCTTTCTTT	.	TRBJ1-1	.	TRBV28
CASTWVAGPTDTQYF	TGTGCCAGCACCTGGGTAGCGGGACCCACAGATACGCAGTATTTT	few	TRBJ2-3	TRBD2	TRBV7-2
CASSPSRGTQYF	TGTGCCAGCAGCCCGAGTCGGGGAACCCAGTACTTC	many	TRBJ2-5	.	TRBV3-1
CASSSTSGGAVSTDTQYF	TGTGCCAGCAGTTCGACTAGCGGGGGCGCCGTGAGCACAGATACGCAGTATTTT	many	TRBJ2-3	TRBD2	TRBV27
CASTRASYEQYF	TGTGCCAGCACCAGGGCCTCCTACGAGCAGTACTTC	.	TRBJ2-7	.	TRBV6-2/TRBV6-3
CASSRVPNFYEQYF	TGTGCCAGCAGCCGGGTCCCGAACTTTTACGAGCAGTACTTC	medium-sized	TRBJ2-7	.	TRBV7-9
CATSRASAQETQYF	TGTGCCACCAGCAGGGCTAGCGCACAAGAGACCCAGTACTTC	many	TRBJ2-5	.	TRBV27
CASRRRGELTGELFF	TGTGCCAGCCGAAGGAGAGGGGAGCTAACCGGGGAGCTGTTTTTT	many	TRBJ2-2	.	TRBV6-6
CASSPNYRPYEQYF	TGCGCCAGCAGCCCAAACTACCGTCCCTACGAGCAGTACTTC	many	TRBJ2-7	.	TRBV5-1
CASNGGRTDTQYF	TGCGCCAGCAACGGAGGGAGGACAGATACGCAGTATTTT	many	TRBJ2-3	.	TRBV5-1
CSAEVAEKMADTQYF	TGCAGTGCTGAAGTGGCGGAAAAGATGGCAGATACGCAGTATTTT	many	TRBJ2-3	.	TRBV20-1
CASSLTHTDTQYF	TGTGCCAGCAGCTTGACACACACAGATACGCAGTATTTT	many	TRBJ2-3	.	TRBV7-2
CASSPQGFHNEQFF	TGTGCCAGCAGCCCACAGGGGTTCCACAATGAGCAGTTCTTC	many	TRBJ2-1	TRBD1	TRBV6-5
CASSLAPGTQELFF	TGTGCCAGCAGCCTAGCGCCAGGGACCCAAGAGCTGTTTTTT	.	TRBJ2-2	.	TRBV7-9
CSLFGTEGNIQYF	TGCAGTCTTTTTGGGACAGAAGGAAACATTCAGTACTTC	.	TRBJ2-4	TRBD1	TRBV20-1
CASSLVQDSYEQYF	TGTGCCAGCAGTTTGGTACAGGACTCCTACGAGCAGTACTTC	many	TRBJ2-7	.	TRBV28
CASSGTTYEQYF	TGTGCCAGCAGCGGGACTACCTACGAGCAGTACTTC	medium-sized	TRBJ2-7	.	TRBV9
CASSAAGTLGQPQHF	TGTGCCAGCAGCGCCGCCGGGACTTTGGGTCAGCCCCAGCATTTT	many	TRBJ1-5	.	TRBV9
CASSRLGGKDSPLHF	TGTGCCAGCAGCCGCCTCGGGGGGAAGGATTCACCCCTCCACTTT	.	TRBJ1-6	.	TRBV14